This T cell receptor (beta chain) stems from a study of blood T cell repertoires in COVID-19. Overall study context: PBMCs, B-cell-depleted T cells, or T cells were the source of the cDNA or gDNA that made up the material.

This clone came up once. Adults between about 18 and 95 years of age took part from 20 to 25 US areas. Assignment of participants to cohorts was predicated upon participant-reported clinical history. Symptom resolution, clearance, or two negative PCRs marked the recovered donors of Cohort 3. V lost 6 bases to trimming and J lost 8 bases; unmatched junction nucleotides: 8. Germline V lookup: CDR1 LNHDA, CDR2 SQIVND (reference sequence). The CDR3 is 13 amino acids. Data came from immunoSEQ multiplex PCR; TCRdb stores just in-frame clones and leaves some out. The data contain approximately 280,000 clones, 85% of them singletons.

The material sequenced was PBMCs or T cells enriched from blood (not recorded which). The clonotype was recovered from a woman between 50 and 59 years old who had recovered from COVID-19. This rearrangement joins TRBV19 to TRBJ1-2, with 8 bases that match TRBD1. CDR3 sequence reads: CASRPDRVQGYTF. In DNA, the CDR3 is TGTGCCAGTAGGCCGGACAGGGTTCAAGGCTACACCTTC.